These 5 T cell receptor beta chains came from one sample sequenced in a study of T cells in Graves' hyperthyroidism and ophthalmopathy. Using RNA transcripts as the source, TCR beta CDR3 regions were amplified. HTBI primers were the set used in a first-round RT-PCR of the TCR CDR3. MiXCR, run by TCRdb on the multiplex PCR reads, gives a single entry per CDR3 protein. This repertoire shows a few hundred thousand distinct CDR3 sequences, roughly 13% found once; its top ten account for 34%. Source material: blood. The source is a woman aged 40 to 49 with Graves' ophthalmopathy.

Written as DNA, the CDR3 is TGTGCCTGGAATCTGGCAGGGACGAGAAATGAGCAGTTCTTC. This sequence encodes CAWNLAGTRNEQFF. This chain uses TRBV30 with TRBJ2-1; D assignment may be TRBD1 or TRBD2 (5 bases each). The CDR3 consists of 14 residues. The V gene's germline CDR1 is GTSNPN and CDR2 SVGIG (reference sequence). The V end lost 4 bases, the J end lost 7 bases, and 17 bases lay between the germline ends.

The sample holds many counts of this clonotype. The CDR3 DNA reads TGCAGCGTCTCCTCGGGGTATACTGAAGCTTTCTTT. Translating gives CSVSSGYTEAFF. V is TRBV29-1 and J is TRBJ1-1; no clear D. Trimming removed 6 bases from V and 5 bases from J, with 13 bases in between. Germline values: CDR1 SQVTM, CDR2 ANQGSEA. CDR3 length equals 12 residues.

The rearrangement joins TRBV12-3 or TRBV12-4 to TRBJ1-1; the match to TRBD1 covers 7 bases. The trim removed 2 bases at V and 2 bases at J, leaving 5 bases unmatched. The CDR3 loop spans 15 amino acids. CDR3: CASSLRTGFNTEAFF. The CDR3 nucleotides read TGTGCCAGCAGTTTAAGGACAGGATTCAACACTGAAGCTTTCTTT.

Many counts were recorded for this clonotype. DNA of the CDR3: TGTGCCAGCAGCTTCCCCACAGGGGAAACTAATGAAAAACTGTTTTTT. It yields the protein CASSFPTGETNEKLFF. The chain couples TRBV7-8 to TRBJ1-4, with 7 bases identical to TRBD1. The CDR3 consists of 16 residues. V trimming: 3 bases; J trimming: 1 base; junction bases outside the gene matches: 5. Germline V gives CDR1 SGHVS, CDR2 FQNEAQ.

The table lists this clonotype with a few counts. The V call is TRBV4-2, the J call TRBJ1-6; 7 positions match TRBD1. Germline values: CDR1 LGHNA, CDR2 YNFKEQ. V shed 0 bases and J 5 bases; nucleotides not matched to a gene: 10. This CDR3 region has 18 residues. Written as DNA, the CDR3 is TGTGCCAGCAGCCAAGAACCCACGGGAGGGGGCAATAATTCACCCCTCCACTTT. Translating gives CASSQEPTGGGNNSPLHF.